One sample yielded the 18 T cell receptor beta chains listed below, sequenced in a study of spatial heterogeneity in lung cancer. Time point described: blood at routine non-recurrence follow-up after resection. Unsorted tumor, nontumor lung tissue or cryopreserved PBMC supplied the whole RNA. TCRdb ran MiXCR on the 5' RACE reads and lists one entry per CDR3 protein. The table lists under 30,000 distinct CDR3 sequences, about 6% of them singletons. Specimen: PBMCs, collected at follow-up. These receptors were taken from a male donor with early-stage non-small cell lung cancer.

This clonotype was counted ten times or more. The V gene is TRBV6-5, the J gene TRBJ1-1; D perhaps matches TRBD1 (6 bases). Germline V CDR1 and CDR2: MNHEY, SVGAGI. The CDR3 contains 14 residues. V was shortened by 2 bases and J by 3 bases, with 10 bases between the two germline ends. The DNA of the CDR3 is TGTGCCAGCAGTTACAGGGGGATGGACACTGAAGCTTTCTTT. Protein product: CASSYRGMDTEAFF.

This clonotype was detected many times. The chain uses TRBV3-1 and TRBJ1-1, with 8 bases identical to TRBD1. Germline values: CDR1 LGHDT, CDR2 YNNKEL (reference sequence). This CDR3 region has 14 residues. J lost 1 base, V lost 6 bases, and 4 bases had no gene match. In nucleotides, the CDR3 is TGTGCCAGCAGAAATACAGGGGGGAACACTGAAGCTTTCTTT. Translated: CASRNTGGNTEAFF.

This clonotype was observed at least ten times. The rearrangement uses TRBV15 and TRBJ1-5; D possibly corresponds to TRBD1 (6 bases). Germline CDR1 and CDR2: LNHNV and YYDKDF (reference sequence). Trimming pared 3 bases from V and 3 bases from J, leaving 15 bases between. This CDR3 contains 16 residues. The CDR3 reads CATSSDTGITNQPQHF. CDR3 DNA: TGTGCCACCAGCAGCGATACAGGGATTACCAATCAGCCCCAGCATTTT.

This clonotype appeared many times. The chain is built from TRBV7-2 and TRBJ2-3, with 10 positions matching TRBD2. V trimming: 6 bases; J trimming: 4 bases; junction bases outside the gene matches: 19. There are 19 residues in the CDR3. The germline gives CDR1 SGHTA, CDR2 FQGNSA. The CDR3 here is CASSSLAGVLFTAADTQYF. CDR3 sequence (DNA): TGTGCCAGCAGTTCCCTAGCGGGAGTCCTCTTCACGGCGGCAGATACGCAGTATTTT. Together with reference TRBV7-2 and TRBJ2-3, the CDR3 gives the full variable domain: GAGVSQSPSNKVTEKGKDVELRCDPISGHTALYWYRQSLGQGLEFLIYFQGNSAPDKSGLPSDRFSAERTGGSVSTLTIQRTQQEDSAVYLCASSSLAGVLFTAADTQYFGPGTRLTVL.

This clonotype has at least ten counts. The CDR3, as DNA: TGTGCCAGCAGCCCCCGTAGGGGCACAGATACGCAGTATTTT. It encodes CASSPRRGTDTQYF. The V call is TRBV7-2, the J call TRBJ2-3; D unresolved. This CDR3 spans 14 amino acids. Germline CDR1 is SGHTA and CDR2 is FQGNSA. Trimming took off 5 bases at V and 1 base at J, with 10 bases between the two ends.

This clonotype was counted ten times or more. V is TRBV6-5 and J is TRBJ1-3; no firm D call. The germline V gene encodes CDR1 MNHEY and CDR2 SVGAGI. The CDR3 is 16 amino acids. V was clipped by 0 bases and J by 0 bases, with 9 bases between them. CDR3 loop: CASSYSRIASGNTIYF. CDR3 in DNA: TGTGCCAGCAGTTACTCCCGTATTGCCTCTGGAAACACCATATATTTT.

This clonotype was observed at least ten times. The CDR3 is CASSPTSGRGGELFF. CDR3 nucleotides: TGTGCCAGCAGCCCCACCAGCGGGAGAGGCGGGGAGCTGTTTTTT. This chain joins TRBV9 and TRBJ2-2; 8 bases are shared with TRBD2. This CDR3 region has 15 residues. V dropped 4 bases and J dropped 7; count of bases not matched to a gene: 9. Germline CDR1 SGDLS, CDR2 YYNGEE. The whole variable domain, remainder taken from reference TRBV9 and TRBJ2-2, is DSGVTQTPKHLITATGQRVTLRCSPRSGDLSVYWYQQSLDQGLQFLIQYYNGEERAKGNILERFSAQQFPDLHSELNLSSLELGDSALYFCASSPTSGRGGELFFGEGSRLTVL.

This clonotype was seen repeatedly, ten times or more. The CDR3 region has the DNA TGCGCCAGCAGCTTGACATTAACGGGCAATCAGCCCCAGCATTTT. Its protein product is CASSLTLTGNQPQHF. The chain has TRBV4-3 and TRBJ1-5; D not certain. CDR1 is LGHNA and CDR2 is YSLEER in the germline V gene. This CDR3 region has 15 residues. V dropped 5 bases and J dropped 2 bases, with 13 bases sitting between them.

This clonotype was seen a few times. This chain uses TRBV12-3 or TRBV12-4 with TRBJ2-2; no definite D call. Trimming pared 2 bases from V and 4 bases from J, leaving 11 bases between. This CDR3 has 15 residues. The CDR3 nucleotides read TGTGCCAGCAGTTTAAAAACCGGGTTCACCGGGGAGCTGTTTTTT. Its translation: CASSLKTGFTGELFF.

This clonotype appeared a few times. The chain carries TRBV7-8 and TRBJ2-1; weak D call: TRBD1 (6 bases). Germline V CDR1 and CDR2: SGHVS, FQNEAQ. This CDR3 has 12 residues. Trimming removed 5 bases from V and 8 bases from J, with 10 bases in between. In DNA, the CDR3 is TGTGCCAGCAGCAAAACAGGGTATGAGCAGTTCTTC. Its translation: CASSKTGYEQFF.

In this sample, this clonotype turned up a few times. The V gene is TRBV6-5, the J gene TRBJ1-4, with D possibly matching TRBD1 (6 bases). Trimming shortened V by 5 bases and J by 6 bases, and 19 bases separated the two germline ends. This CDR3 region has 16 residues. Germline values: CDR1 MNHEY, CDR2 SVGAGI. The CDR3 coding sequence is TGTGCCAGCAGTCCCCATGGGGGGGCGGAGGATGAAAAACTGTTTTTT. This translates into CASSPHGGAEDEKLFF.

This clonotype has a count of ten or more. CDR3: CSVEDGTGQTYEQYF. The CDR3 DNA is TGCAGCGTTGAGGACGGGACAGGGCAAACCTACGAGCAGTACTTC. This chain uses TRBV29-1 with TRBJ2-7; 9 bases map to TRBD1. Trimming took 3 bases from V and 2 from J; bases not matched to a gene: 8. The germline V gene has CDR1 SQVTM and CDR2 ANQGSEA. This CDR3 is built from 15 residues.

This clonotype was seen only a few times. In DNA, the CDR3 is TGTGCCAGCAGCGCTGGGAGGACCGGGGAGCTGTTTTTT. Amino acid sequence: CASSAGRTGELFF. V usage is TRBV6-4 and J usage is TRBJ2-2; perhaps TRBD2 as D (6 bases). There are 13 residues in the CDR3. Germline-derived CDR1 and CDR2 are MRHNA and SNTAGT. With 6 bases removed from V and 5 bases from J, the gap between germline ends came to 10 bases.

This clonotype has more than one count but fewer than ten. The genes are TRBV6-5 and TRBJ2-1; D is uncertain. The CDR3 consists of 15 residues. V was clipped by 0 bases and J by 1 base, with 7 bases between them. CDR1 is MNHEY and CDR2 is SVGAGI in the germline V gene. This chain's CDR3 is CASSYSGTSYNEQFF. The DNA of the CDR3 is TGTGCCAGCAGTTACTCAGGCACATCCTACAATGAGCAGTTCTTC.

In its sample, this clonotype was seen many times. This chain connects TRBV7-9 to TRBJ1-1; no definite D call. CDR1 is SEHNR, CDR2 FQNEAQ, per germline (reference sequence). The V gene lost 1 base and the J gene lost 0 bases, with 6 bases spanning the gap. The CDR3 extends over 14 amino acids. For the CDR3, the DNA is TGTGCCAGCAGCTTAGAGGTTATGAACACTGAAGCTTTCTTT. Protein sequence: CASSLEVMNTEAFF.

This clonotype was recorded at least ten times. The rearrangement links TRBV20-1 to TRBJ2-1; the match to TRBD2 covers 8 bases. V gave up 6 bases and J gave up 6 bases; unmatched junction bases: 10. The CDR3 extends over 14 amino acids. The V gene's germline CDR1 is DFQATT and CDR2 SNEGSKA (reference sequence). The CDR3: CSAYPGLVGNEQFF. The CDR3 nucleotides read TGCAGTGCCTACCCGGGACTAGTGGGCAATGAGCAGTTCTTC.

This clonotype was seen ten or more times. The chain employs TRBV5-1 and TRBJ2-1; possibly TRBD2 for D (7 bases). CDR1 SGHRS and CDR2 YFSETQ come from the germline V gene. The V gene lost 5 bases and the J gene lost 2 bases, with 11 bases spanning the gap. There are 14 residues in the CDR3. CDR3 region: CASRSRGPYNEQFF. The CDR3 DNA is TGCGCCAGCAGATCGCGGGGGCCCTACAATGAGCAGTTCTTC.

The chain combines TRBV19 with TRBJ1-2; D is unresolved. Germline-derived CDR1 and CDR2 are LNHDA and SQIVND (reference sequence). CDR3 length: 14 amino acids. Trimming cost V 0 bases and J 0 bases, with 5 bases left between them. The CDR3 spells CASSIESSNYGYTF. The CDR3 DNA sequence: TGTGCCAGTAGTATAGAAAGCTCTAACTATGGCTACACCTTC.